This is a list of T cell receptor beta chains from one sample in a study of T-cell reconstitution after alpha-beta-depleted transplantation in children. TCRdb reanalysed the PCR reads using MiXCR and keeps one entry per CDR3 protein. The repertoire has roughly 100,000 distinct CDR3 sequences, approximately 5.4% of them found once; the top ten carry more than 5.5%. Sequencing used PBMCs, mostly from graft donor cells, obtained 60 days after TCRalphabeta/CD19-depleted stem cell transplant. Receptors originate from a female patient aged 2-15 years who had a stem cell transplant for Fanconi anemia, so the T cells may come from the graft donor. Each CDR3 is given with its conserved first and last residue. A D gene is named only where the DNA matches it firmly. For some rows the clone size is stated as once, few or many, or as a class when expanded; others skip it.

v_gene,abundance,j_gene,d_gene,len,CDR3nt,CDR3aa
TRBV7-9,many,TRBJ1-1,-,14,TGTGCCAGCAGCTTAAAAGGGGGAGACGCGAGGGCTTTCTTT,CASSLKGGDARAFF
TRBV2,-,TRBJ1-1,-,11,TGTGCCAGCAGCACCTGGGACCGGGCTTTCTTT,CASSTWDRAFF
TRBV30,-,TRBJ2-7,-,12,TGTGCCTGGAGCCCAAGCTCCTACGAGCAGTACTTC,CAWSPSSYEQYF
TRBV28,many,TRBJ2-7,TRBD2,14,TGTGCCAGCAGTTTACTAGCGGGAGTCAGCGAGCAGTACTTC,CASSLLAGVSEQYF
TRBV29-1,many,TRBJ1-1,-,15,TGCAGCGTTTCCTACTCCGGGGGGGCTAACACTGAAGCTTTCTTT,CSVSYSGGANTEAFF
TRBV20-1,many,TRBJ2-3,TRBD2,14,TGCAGTGTTAAGTCTAGCGGGGGCACAGATACGCAGTATTTT,CSVKSSGGTDTQYF
TRBV5-1,few,TRBJ1-1,-,15,TGCGCCAGCAGCATTACAGGGATGGGGAACACTGAAGCTTTCTTT,CASSITGMGNTEAFF
TRBV5-1,-,TRBJ2-5,TRBD1,14,TGCGCCAGCAGCAATACAGGGGGCGAAGAGACCCAGTACTTC,CASSNTGGEETQYF
TRBV6-1,-,TRBJ1-1,-,14,TGTGCCAGCAGTGTTACAGGAGTGAACACTGAAGCTTTCTTT,CASSVTGVNTEAFF
TRBV20-1,-,TRBJ2-7,-,17,TGCAGTGCTAGAGACCCCATTACAGGGAAAAGCTACTACGAGCAGTACTTC,CSARDPITGKSYYEQYF
TRBV5-1,few,TRBJ1-2,-,13,TGCGCCAGCAGCCCACGGACCGGGTATGGCTACACCTTC,CASSPRTGYGYTF
TRBV3-1,-,TRBJ2-1,-,15,TGTGCCTGCTGCCGCCAGCCTAATTCCTACAATGAGCAGTTCTTC,CACCRQPNSYNEQFF
TRBV7-7,many,TRBJ2-3,TRBD2,14,TGTGCCAGCAGCATGAACAGACTAGCTGATACGCAGTATTTT,CASSMNRLADTQYF
TRBV5-1,few,TRBJ1-2,-,13,TGCGCCAGCAGCTTGACAGCAAGATATGGCTACACCTTC,CASSLTARYGYTF
TRBV2,many,TRBJ2-3,-,14,TGTGCCAGCAGTGATAGCTCCCGCGTGGATACGCAGTATTTT,CASSDSSRVDTQYF
TRBV19,few,TRBJ2-1,-,15,TGTGCCAGTAGGACCATGTTCAGGAGGGAAAATGAGCAGTTCTTC,CASRTMFRRENEQFF
TRBV5-1,many,TRBJ2-1,TRBD2,16,TGCGCCAGCAGCTTGCGCCTAGCGGGGGCCTACAATGAGCAGTTCTTC,CASSLRLAGAYNEQFF
TRBV10-3,many,TRBJ2-5,-,15,TGTGCCATCAGTGAAGACAACTTCGCGGGGGAGACCCAGTACTTC,CAISEDNFAGETQYF
TRBV5-1,many,TRBJ2-7,TRBD2,18,TGCGCCAGCTGCCGAATAGGGACTAGCGGGAAAGGCTGGGACGAGCAGTACTTC,CASCRIGTSGKGWDEQYF
TRBV7-8,many,TRBJ2-7,TRBD1,16,TGTGCCAGCAGCTCTTTTCCGGGACAGGGGAAGGGCGAGCAGTACTTC,CASSSFPGQGKGEQYF
TRBV7-3,many,TRBJ2-1,TRBD2,15,TGTGCCAGCAGGTATAGCGGGGGGCCATACAATGAGCAGTTCTTC,CASRYSGGPYNEQFF
TRBV10-3,-,TRBJ1-4,-,16,TGTGCCATCAGCGACGCAGGGGCGGTTGCGCGTGAAAAACTGTTTTTT,CAISDAGAVAREKLFF
TRBV3-1,-,TRBJ2-5,-,17,TGTGCCACCTCCCAAGCGCAGACCTGGAGGGTGAGGGAGACCCAGTACTTC,CATSQAQTWRVRETQYF
TRBV29-1,many,TRBJ2-3,-,12,TGCAGCGTTGGCCAGCGTTCAAATACGCAGTATTTT,CSVGQRSNTQYF
TRBV29-1,many,TRBJ1-1,-,11,TGCAGCGGCCTCAGGAACACTGAAGCTTTCTTT,CSGLRNTEAFF
TRBV3-1,few,TRBJ2-2,-,15,TGTGCCAGCAGCCAAATCCCGGCCCCCCCCGGGGAGCTGTTTTTT,CASSQIPAPPGELFF
TRBV28,many,TRBJ2-7,-,11,TGTGCCAGCAGTGTCTCCTACGAGCAGTACTTC,CASSVSYEQYF
TRBV25-1,many,TRBJ2-2,-,14,TGTGCCAGCAGTGAATTTGTATCGACCGGGGAGCTGTTTTTT,CASSEFVSTGELFF
TRBV7-9,many,TRBJ2-2,TRBD2,16,TGTGCCAGCAGCCCCCGGAGTAGCGGGGACACCGGGGAGCTGTTTTTT,CASSPRSSGDTGELFF
TRBV6-6,-,TRBJ1-5,-,13,TGTGCCAGCAGTTACTCCAGGGATCAGCCCCAGCATTTT,CASSYSRDQPQHF
TRBV28,many,TRBJ2-5,TRBD1,15,TGTGCCAGCAGTTTGGCGGACAGGGTCCAAGAGACCCAGTACTTC,CASSLADRVQETQYF
TRBV27,-,TRBJ2-7,TRBD2,20,TGTGCCAGCAGTTTATCGGGCGGTCAGGGTCGGCGGGGGGGTATTTACGAGCAGTACTTC,CASSLSGGQGRRGGIYEQYF
TRBV6-5,few,TRBJ2-7,TRBD1,11,TGTGCCAGAGGACAGGACGACGAGCAGTACTTC,CARGQDDEQYF
TRBV2,many,TRBJ1-1,-,13,TGTGCCAGCAGAGCTAGACAGTACTATGAAGCTTTCTTT,CASRARQYYEAFF
TRBV7-9,-,TRBJ2-7,TRBD1,14,TGTGCCAGCAGCCGGAGGACAGGCGGTTACGAGCAGTACTTC,CASSRRTGGYEQYF
TRBV25-1,many,TRBJ2-6,-,13,TGTGCCAGCAGTGTCTCTGGGGCCAACGTCCTGACTTTC,CASSVSGANVLTF
TRBV7-6,many,TRBJ2-1,TRBD2,15,TGTGCCAGCAGCTACCCAAGCGGGAGGGGCGGTGAGCAGTTCTTC,CASSYPSGRGGEQFF
TRBV29-1,many,TRBJ2-7,TRBD1,14,TGCAGCGTTGATAAAGGACAGGGGACCTACGAGCAGTACTTC,CSVDKGQGTYEQYF
TRBV28,many,TRBJ2-7,TRBD1,16,TGTGCCAGCAGTTTACCAAGACAGGGTCGAGCCTACGAGCAGTACTTC,CASSLPRQGRAYEQYF
TRBV10-2,-,TRBJ2-2,-,14,TGCGCCAGCAGTAAAAGACAGTACGCCGGGGAGCTGTTTTTT,CASSKRQYAGELFF
TRBV29-1,-,TRBJ1-6,-,12,TGCAGCGTTCAGGGTGAGGGTTCACCCCTCCACTTT,CSVQGEGSPLHF
TRBV28,many,TRBJ2-3,-,17,TGTGCCAGCAGAAACCGAAGACAGATGCTTAACACAGATACGCAGTATTTT,CASRNRRQMLNTDTQYF
TRBV20-1,-,TRBJ2-5,TRBD2,15,TGCAGTGCCTGGATCGGAGCGGGGTATCAAGAGACCCAGTACTTC,CSAWIGAGYQETQYF
TRBV20-1,many,TRBJ2-1,-,16,TGCAGTGCTAGAGGGGCGGGTAGCGGTAACTACAATGAGCAGTTCTTC,CSARGAGSGNYNEQFF
TRBV7-9,-,TRBJ2-1,TRBD2,17,TGTGCCAGCAGCAAAATCACTAGCGGGAGTTTGGGCTGGGAGCAGTTCTTC,CASSKITSGSLGWEQFF
TRBV6-2/TRBV6-3,-,TRBJ2-7,-,18,TGTGCCAGCAGTTACTCGAGGAGTAGCGGACACTTCTCCTACGAGCAGTACTTC,CASSYSRSSGHFSYEQYF